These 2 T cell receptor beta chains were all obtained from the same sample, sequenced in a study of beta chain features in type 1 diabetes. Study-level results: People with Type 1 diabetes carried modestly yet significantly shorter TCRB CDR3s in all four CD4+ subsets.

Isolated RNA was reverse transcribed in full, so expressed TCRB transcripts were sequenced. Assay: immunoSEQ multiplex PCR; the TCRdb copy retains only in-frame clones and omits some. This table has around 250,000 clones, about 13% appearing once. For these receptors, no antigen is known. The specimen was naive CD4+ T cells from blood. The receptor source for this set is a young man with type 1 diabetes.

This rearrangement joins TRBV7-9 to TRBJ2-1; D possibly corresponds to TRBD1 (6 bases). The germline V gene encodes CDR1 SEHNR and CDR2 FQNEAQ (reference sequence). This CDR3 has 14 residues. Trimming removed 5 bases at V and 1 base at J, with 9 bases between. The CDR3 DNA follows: TGTGCCAGCAGCACAGGGCAATCCTACAATGAGCAGTTCTTC. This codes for CASSTGQSYNEQFF.

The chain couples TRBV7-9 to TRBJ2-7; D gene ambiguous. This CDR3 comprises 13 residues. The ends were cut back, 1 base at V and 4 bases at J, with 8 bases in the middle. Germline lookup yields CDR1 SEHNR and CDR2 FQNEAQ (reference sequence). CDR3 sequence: CASSLGTRYEQYF. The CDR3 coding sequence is TGTGCCAGCAGCTTAGGTACCAGGTACGAGCAGTACTTC.